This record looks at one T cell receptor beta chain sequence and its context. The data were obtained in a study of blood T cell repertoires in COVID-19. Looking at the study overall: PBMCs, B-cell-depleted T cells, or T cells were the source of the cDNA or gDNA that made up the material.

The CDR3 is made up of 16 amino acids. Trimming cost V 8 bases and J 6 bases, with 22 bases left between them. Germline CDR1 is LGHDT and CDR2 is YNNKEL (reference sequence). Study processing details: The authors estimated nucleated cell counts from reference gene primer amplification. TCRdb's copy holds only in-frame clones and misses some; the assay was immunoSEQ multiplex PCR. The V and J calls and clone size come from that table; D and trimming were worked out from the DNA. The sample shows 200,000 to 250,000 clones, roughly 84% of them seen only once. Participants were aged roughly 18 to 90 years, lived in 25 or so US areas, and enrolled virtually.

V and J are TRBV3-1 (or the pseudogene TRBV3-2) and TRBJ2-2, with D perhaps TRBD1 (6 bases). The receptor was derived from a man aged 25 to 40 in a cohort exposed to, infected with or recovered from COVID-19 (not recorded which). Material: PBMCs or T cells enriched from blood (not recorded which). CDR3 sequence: CASAKTRGGGSGELFF. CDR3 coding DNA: TGTGCCAGCGCAAAAACTCGAGGGGGTGGATCCGGGGAGCTGTTTTTT.